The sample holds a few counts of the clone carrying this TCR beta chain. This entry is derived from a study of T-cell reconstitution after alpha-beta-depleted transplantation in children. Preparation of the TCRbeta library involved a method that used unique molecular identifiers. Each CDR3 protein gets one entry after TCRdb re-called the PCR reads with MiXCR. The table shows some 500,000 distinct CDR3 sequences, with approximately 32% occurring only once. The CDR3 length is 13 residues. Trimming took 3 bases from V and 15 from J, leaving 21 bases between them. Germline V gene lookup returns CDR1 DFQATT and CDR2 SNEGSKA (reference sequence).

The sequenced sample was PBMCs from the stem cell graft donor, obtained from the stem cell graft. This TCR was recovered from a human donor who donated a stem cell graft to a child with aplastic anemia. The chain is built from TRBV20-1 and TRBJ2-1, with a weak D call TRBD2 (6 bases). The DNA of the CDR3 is TGCAGTGCTAGGGGCGCTAGCGCCACCGGTGCGTTCTTC. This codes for CSARGASATGAFF.